The entry below describes one T cell receptor beta chain. Its antigen is undetermined. Averaging approximately 110 mL, one heparinised blood draw came from each individual donor. CD45RO/CCR7/CD25/CD127/CD95/CD27 staining was used to isolate CD4+ naive, central memory, regulatory and stem cell-like memory cells by sorting. Reverse transcribing all isolated RNA meant expressed TCRB transcripts were sequenced. Repertoires were generated with immunoSEQ multiplex PCR, while TCRdb's copy carries only in-frame clones and drops some. The repertoire holds hundreds of thousands of clones, with 9% to 10% as singletons. The data belong to a study of beta chain features in type 1 diabetes. At the level of the study: Patients shared similar age, gender and cell yields with healthy donors. Study-wide points: Insertions at VDJ junctions were less frequent in type 1 diabetes patients. These patients also deleted more nucleotides at the same junctions.

The sequence was collected from a woman between 18 and 29 years old in good health. The material sequenced was naive CD4+ T cells from blood.

CDR3 nucleotides: TGTGCCAGCAGTTACCGAGCGGGGCCCAGCACAGATACGCAGTATTTT. This encodes CASSYRAGPSTDTQYF. V is TRBV6-5 and J is TRBJ2-3; 7 positions match TRBD2. J gave up 0 bases and V 2 bases, and 5 bases lay outside the gene matches. The length of the CDR3 is 16 residues. The germline V gene encodes CDR1 MNHEY and CDR2 SVGAGI.